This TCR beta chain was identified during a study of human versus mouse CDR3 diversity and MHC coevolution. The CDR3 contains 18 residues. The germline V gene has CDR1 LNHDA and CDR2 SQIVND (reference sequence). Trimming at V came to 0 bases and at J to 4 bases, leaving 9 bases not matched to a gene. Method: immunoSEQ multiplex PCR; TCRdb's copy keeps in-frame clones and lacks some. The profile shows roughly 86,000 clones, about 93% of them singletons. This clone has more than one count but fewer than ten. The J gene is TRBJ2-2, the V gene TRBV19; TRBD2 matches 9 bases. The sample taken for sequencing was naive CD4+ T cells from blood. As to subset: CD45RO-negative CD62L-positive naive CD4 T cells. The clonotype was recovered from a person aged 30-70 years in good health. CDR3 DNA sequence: TGTGCCAGTAGTATAGAACCCCTAGCGGGGACGGGCACCGGGGAGCTGTTTTTT. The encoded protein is CASSIEPLAGTGTGELFF.